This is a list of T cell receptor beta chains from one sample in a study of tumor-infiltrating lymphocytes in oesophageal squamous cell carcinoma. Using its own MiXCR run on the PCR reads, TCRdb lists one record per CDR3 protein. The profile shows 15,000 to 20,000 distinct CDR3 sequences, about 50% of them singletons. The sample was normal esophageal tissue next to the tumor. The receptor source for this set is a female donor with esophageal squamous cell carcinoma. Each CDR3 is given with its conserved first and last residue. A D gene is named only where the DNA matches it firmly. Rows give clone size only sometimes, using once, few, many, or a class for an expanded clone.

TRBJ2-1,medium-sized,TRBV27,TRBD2,CASSSGSVPSYNEQFF,TGTGCCAGTAGTAGCGGGAGCGTACCCTCCTACAATGAGCAGTTCTTC
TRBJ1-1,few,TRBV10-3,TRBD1,CAISESGDRGIGAFF,TGTGCCATCAGTGAGTCAGGGGACAGGGGGATTGGAGCTTTCTTT
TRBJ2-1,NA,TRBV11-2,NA,CASSLDYLNEQFF,TGTGCCAGCAGCTTAGACTACCTCAATGAGCAGTTCTTC
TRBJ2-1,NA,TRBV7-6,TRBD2,CASSLPGTSGGYNEQFF,TGTGCCAGCAGCTTGCCCGGGACTAGCGGGGGGTACAATGAGCAGTTCTTC
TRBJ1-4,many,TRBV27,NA,CASRRGGQTNEKLFF,TGTGCCAGCAGAAGAGGGGGGCAGACTAATGAAAAACTGTTTTTT
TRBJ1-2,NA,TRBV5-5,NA,CASSSGARTAGYTF,TGTGCCAGCAGCTCGGGCGCCAGGACTGCTGGCTACACCTTC
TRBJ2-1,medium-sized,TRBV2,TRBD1,CASSQPGQHNEQFF,TGTGCCAGCAGTCAACCGGGACAGCACAATGAGCAGTTCTTC
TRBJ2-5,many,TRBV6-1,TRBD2,CASKRLAGFQETQYF,TGTGCCAGCAAGCGGCTAGCGGGATTCCAAGAGACCCAGTACTTC
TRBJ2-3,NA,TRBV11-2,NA,CASSPRGGQETQYF,TGTGCCAGCAGCCCAAGGGGGGGCCAAGAGACCCAGTATTTT
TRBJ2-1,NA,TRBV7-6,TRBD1,CASSFEGQSDEQFF,TGTGCCAGCAGCTTTGAGGGACAGTCTGATGAGCAGTTCTTC
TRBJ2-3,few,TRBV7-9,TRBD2,CASSPTGGGGDTQYF,TGTGCCAGCAGTCCCACCGGTGGGGGAGGGGATACGCAGTATTTT
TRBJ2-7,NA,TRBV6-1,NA,CASNGAYEQYF,TGTGCCAGCAACGGAGCCTACGAGCAGTACTTC
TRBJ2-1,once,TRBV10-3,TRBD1,CAISEGDRVYNEQFF,TGTGCCATCAGTGAAGGGGACAGGGTTTACAATGAGCAGTTCTTC
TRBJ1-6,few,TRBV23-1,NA,CASSQSGGSSYNSPLHF,TGCGCCAGCAGTCAATCGGGGGGGAGCTCCTATAATTCACCCCTCCACTTT
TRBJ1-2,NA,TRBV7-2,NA,CASSRTGSNYNYGYTF,TGTGCCAGCAGCCGGACCGGGTCCAACTATAACTATGGCTACACCTTC
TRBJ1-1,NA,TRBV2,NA,CASSPGLSNTEAFF,TGTGCCAGCAGTCCAGGACTCTCGAACACTGAAGCTTTCTTT
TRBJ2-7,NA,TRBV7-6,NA,CASSLSINPSSYEQYF,TGTGCCAGCAGCTTAAGCATTAATCCCTCCTCCTACGAGCAGTACTTC